These 27 T cell receptor beta chains share one sample of origin, sequenced in a study of control samples from healthy donors and cancer patients. Repertoires were generated with immunoSEQ multiplex PCR, while TCRdb's copy carries only in-frame clones and drops some. Of over 120,000 clones in the sample, about 91% are singletons; the top ten hold approximately 3%. Sequences were obtained from blood. These receptor sequences come from a man aged 30-40 years in good health.

The chain uses TRBV3-1 (or the pseudogene TRBV3-2) and TRBJ1-5; D remains unclear. Trimming took 0 bases from V and 0 from J, leaving 6 bases between them. The CDR3 spans 15 residues. Per germline, CDR1 LGHDT and CDR2 YNNKEL (reference sequence). CDR3 sequence: CASSQDGDSNQPQHF. The CDR3 nucleotides read TGTGCCAGCAGCCAAGATGGAGATAGCAATCAGCCCCAGCATTTT.

This sequence joins TRBV2 and TRBJ2-1; 10 bases match TRBD2. The CDR3 covers 15 residues. V shed 6 bases, J shed 2 bases, and the junction held 4 bases outside the gene matches. The germline CDR1 and CDR2 sequences are SNHLY and FYNNEI. The CDR3 DNA sequence: TGTGCCAGCAGACAAAGCGGGGGGGCCTACAATGAGCAGTTCTTC. It specifies CASRQSGGAYNEQFF. The complete variable domain, with remaining parts taken from reference TRBV2 and TRBJ2-1, reads EPEVTQTPSHQVTQMGQEVILRCVPISNHLYFYWYRQILGQKVEFLVSFYNNEISEKSEIFDDQFSVERPDGSNFTLKIRSTKLEDSAMYFCASRQSGGAYNEQFFGPGTRLTVL.

The chain links TRBV7-9 to TRBJ1-2; tentative D call: TRBD1 (5 bases). V lost 6 bases and J 0 bases, leaving 8 bases between the germline ends. Germline V gene lookup returns CDR1 SEHNR and CDR2 FQNEAQ (reference sequence). This CDR3 is built from 13 residues. CDR3 sequence reads: CASSGTTNYGYTF. CDR3 in DNA: TGTGCCAGCAGTGGGACCACTAACTATGGCTACACCTTC.

V and J are TRBV7-6 and TRBJ2-2, with a possible D match to TRBD2 (6 bases). Per the germline V gene, CDR1 is SGHVS and CDR2 is FNYEAQ. The CDR3 is made up of 14 amino acids. Trimming removed 6 bases at V and 4 bases at J, with 12 bases between. Written as DNA, the CDR3 is TGTGCCAGCAGTAGCCAGGAGGGCACCGGGGAGCTGTTTTTT. It codes for CASSSQEGTGELFF. Variable domain in full (rest from reference TRBV7-6 and TRBJ2-2): GAGVSQSPRYKVTKRGQDVALRCDPISGHVSLYWYRQALGQGPEFLTYFNYEAQQDKSGLPNDRFSAERPEGSISTLTIQRTEQRDSAMYRCASSSQEGTGELFFGEGSRLTVL.

V is TRBV5-1 and J is TRBJ1-5, with 7 bases that match TRBD1. With 3 bases clipped from V and 1 base from J, the junction kept 10 bases outside the gene matches. The CDR3 is made up of 17 amino acids. Germline values: CDR1 SGHRS, CDR2 YFSETQ. The CDR3 loop reads CASSSTTGTESNQPQHF. The DNA for the CDR3 is TGCGCCAGCAGCTCCACCACCGGGACAGAGAGCAATCAGCCCCAGCATTTT.

The chain has TRBV11-2 and TRBJ1-6, with D possibly matching TRBD1 (6 bases). V was cut by 5 bases and J by 0 bases, with 14 bases left in between. Germline values: CDR1 SGHAT, CDR2 FQNNGV. The CDR3 loop spans 17 amino acids. DNA for the CDR3: TGTGCCAGCAGCATCACACAGGGAAGCTCCTATAATTCACCCCTCCACTTT. It is translated as CASSITQGSSYNSPLHF. The full variable domain, completed using reference TRBV11-2 and TRBJ1-6, is EAGVAQSPRYKIIEKRQSVAFWCNPISGHATLYWYQQILGQGPKLLIQFQNNGVVDDSQLPKDRFSAERLKGVDSTLKIQPAKLEDSAVYLCASSITQGSSYNSPLHFGNGTRLTVT.

The CDR3 spells CSASGTGSYEQYF. The CDR3 DNA sequence: TGCAGTGCTAGTGGGACAGGGTCCTACGAGCAGTACTTC. V gene TRBV20-1 combines with J gene TRBJ2-7; 9 positions agree with TRBD1. Losses at the gene ends were 3 bases for V and 1 base for J; bases not matched to a gene: 1. Germline CDR1 DFQATT, CDR2 SNEGSKA (reference sequence). The CDR3 covers 13 residues.

The rearrangement joins TRBV5-1 to TRBJ2-1, with D perhaps matching TRBD1 or TRBD2 (6 bases each). V lost 1 base, J lost 10 bases, and 18 bases lay in between. This CDR3 has 15 amino acids. Germline CDR1 SGHRS, CDR2 YFSETQ. CDR3 region: CASSLFGGPQGEQFF. The CDR3 nucleotides read TGCGCCAGCAGCTTGTTCGGGGGCCCCCAGGGGGAGCAGTTCTTC. Combining the CDR3 with reference TRBV5-1 and TRBJ2-1 gives the whole variable domain KAGVTQTPRYLIKTRGQQVTLSCSPISGHRSVSWYQQTPGQGLQFLFEYFSETQRNKGNFPGRFSGRQFSNSRSEMNVSTLELGDSALYLCASSLFGGPQGEQFFGPGTRLTVL.

The chain employs TRBV5-1 and TRBJ2-3, with D perhaps TRBD2 (5 bases). V dropped 1 base and J dropped 4 bases, with 7 bases sitting between them. This CDR3 is 13 amino acids long. The V gene's germline CDR1 is SGHRS and CDR2 YFSETQ. The CDR3 DNA reads TGCGCCAGCAGCTTGAGGCGGGCAGATACGCAGTATTTT. Amino acid sequence: CASSLRRADTQYF.

V and J are TRBV2 and TRBJ2-4, with D possibly matching TRBD2 (5 bases). This CDR3 has 13 residues. The germline V and J ends were trimmed by 6 bases and 2 bases, with 8 bases remaining between them. The V gene's germline CDR1 is SNHLY and CDR2 FYNNEI. The CDR3 bases are TGTGCCAGCAGCTCTAGCTCCAAAAACATTCAGTACTTC. Its protein product is CASSSSSKNIQYF.

This rearrangement joins TRBV30 to TRBJ2-3, with TRBD2 matching over 7 bases. V was clipped by 4 bases and J by 0 bases; unmatched bases: 10. Germline assignment: CDR1 GTSNPN and CDR2 SVGIG (reference sequence). The CDR3 runs to 16 residues. This CDR3 reads CAWTSGTSYSTDTQYF. CDR3 nucleotide sequence: TGTGCCTGGACTAGCGGCACAAGCTATAGCACAGATACGCAGTATTTT.

V usage is TRBV3-1 (or the pseudogene TRBV3-2) and J usage is TRBJ1-3; no clear D gene. Trimming cost V 0 bases and J 0 bases, with 15 bases left between them. The CDR3 is 18 residues long. Germline V CDR1 and CDR2: LGHDT, YNNKEL (reference sequence). CDR3: CASSQDIWRSPSGNTIYF. The DNA of the CDR3 is TGTGCCAGCAGCCAAGATATTTGGCGGAGTCCCTCTGGAAACACCATATATTTT.

This clone was counted once. V gene TRBV30 combines with J gene TRBJ1-1; D is ambiguous. The CDR3 has 14 amino acids. CDR1 and CDR2 from the germline V gene are GTSNPN and SVGIG (reference sequence). Trimming left V 5 bases short and J 6 bases short, with 19 bases between. CDR3 DNA sequence: TGTGCCTGGGGTCCTTCCATCAGCCGGGCTGAAGCTTTCTTT. It yields the protein CAWGPSISRAEAFF.

This chain connects TRBV10-1 to TRBJ2-6, with 7 positions matching TRBD1. The CDR3 sequence is 17 residues long. Trimming at V came to 6 bases and at J to 0 bases, leaving 8 bases not matched to a gene. Looked up from germline, CDR1 is WNHNN and CDR2 is SYGVQD (reference sequence). The CDR3 DNA sequence: TGCGCCAGCAGACCGGGACAGAGAGACTCTGGGGCCAACGTCCTGACTTTC. Protein product: CASRPGQRDSGANVLTF.

The V call is TRBV5-3, the J call TRBJ1-4; perhaps TRBD1 as D (6 bases). TRBV5-3 is marked as an open reading frame, function uncertain. Trimming removed 1 base at V and 7 bases at J, with 11 bases between. This CDR3 spans 14 amino acids. DNA for the CDR3: TGTGCCAGAAGCTTGTGCCAGGGGCGTGAAAAACTGTTTTTT. Translating gives CARSLCQGREKLFF.

The chain links TRBV27 to TRBJ1-6; D gene uncertain. Germline CDR1 is MNHEY and CDR2 is SMNVEV (reference sequence). This CDR3 has 15 amino acids. V was pared by 2 bases and J by 7 bases, with 12 bases between. This CDR3 reads CASSLKGTSNSPLHF. The DNA of the CDR3 is TGTGCCAGCAGTTTAAAGGGCACGTCAAATTCACCCCTCCACTTT.

This clone was counted between two and nine times. The chain recombines TRBV7-8 with TRBJ2-1, with a weak D call TRBD2 (6 bases). V gave up 2 bases and J gave up 0 bases, with 11 bases separating them. CDR1 and CDR2 (germline): SGHVS, FQNEAQ. This CDR3 is built from 16 residues. The DNA of the CDR3 is TGTGCCAGCAGCTTAAGCGCGGGGCGCTCCTACAATGAGCAGTTCTTC. Amino acid sequence: CASSLSAGRSYNEQFF.

The chain combines TRBV7-9 with TRBJ1-3; 7 bases agree with TRBD1. The CDR3 sequence is 14 residues long. Losses at the gene ends were 3 bases for V and 9 bases for J; bases not matched to a gene: 8. Germline lookup yields CDR1 SEHNR and CDR2 FQNEAQ (reference sequence). CDR3 sequence reads: CASSFRGEGATIYF. The CDR3, as DNA: TGTGCCAGCAGCTTCCGGGGAGAGGGGGCCACCATATATTTT.

CDR3 coding DNA: TGTGCCAGCAGCCAAGGGGATGGCCCTAATTCACCCCTCCACTTT. Translation: CASSQGDGPNSPLHF. The rearrangement joins TRBV4-2 to TRBJ1-6; D is unclear. Germline CDR1 LGHNA, CDR2 YNFKEQ. With 1 base removed from V and 6 bases from J, the gap between germline ends came to 10 bases. The CDR3 extends over 15 amino acids.

This chain uses TRBV15 with TRBJ1-1; TRBD1 is a possible D gene (6 bases). Germline CDR1 LNHNV, CDR2 YYDKDF (reference sequence). The length of the CDR3 is 15 residues. Trimming removed 2 bases at V and 0 bases at J, with 10 bases between. The CDR3 protein is CATSRTRGLNTEAFF. DNA for the CDR3: TGTGCCACCAGCAGAACAAGGGGGTTGAACACTGAAGCTTTCTTT.

This clone has only one observation. The CDR3 DNA reads TGTGCCAGTAGTCGTACAGGGAGCGGGGGGGATGAGCAGTTCTTC. Protein sequence: CASSRTGSGGDEQFF. The chain couples TRBV19 to TRBJ2-1; 10 bases fit TRBD2. Germline V gene sequence: CDR1 LNHDA, CDR2 SQIVND (reference sequence). Unmatched junction bases numbered 9, after V lost 5 bases and J lost 8 bases. CDR3 size: 15 residues.

This clone was picked up a small number of times. The chain combines TRBV5-6 with TRBJ1-1; D remains ambiguous. Germline CDR1 and CDR2: SGHDT and YYEEEE. With 2 bases removed from V and 0 bases from J, the gap between germline ends came to 14 bases. CDR3 length: 16 amino acids. DNA of the CDR3: TGTGCCAGCAGCTTAGGACCCGGCCCCATGAACACTGAAGCTTTCTTT. This codes for CASSLGPGPMNTEAFF. Full variable domain (outside the CDR3, taken from reference TRBV5-6 and TRBJ1-1): DAGVTQSPTHLIKTRGQQVTLRCSPKSGHDTVSWYQQALGQGPQFIFQYYEEEERQRGNFPDRFSGHQFPNYSSELNVNALLLGDSALYLCASSLGPGPMNTEAFFGQGTRLTVV.

This clone ranks as medium-sized (0.01 to 0.1%). The chain carries TRBV11-2 and TRBJ2-2, with TRBD2 matching 13 bases. Germline assignment: CDR1 SGHAT and CDR2 FQNNGV. J lost 5 bases, V lost 4 bases, and 4 bases had no gene match. The CDR3 contains 16 residues. The CDR3 DNA reads as TGTGCCAGCAGCTCCCGGACTAGCGGGGGAACCGGGGAGCTGTTTTTT. Protein product: CASSSRTSGGTGELFF.

The chain combines TRBV14 with TRBJ2-1, with a weak D call TRBD1 (6 bases). The CDR3 covers 13 residues. Germline V lookup: CDR1 SGHDN, CDR2 FVKESK. V gave up 0 bases and J gave up 12 bases, with 12 bases separating them. The CDR3 sequence is CASSQDLGGRQFF. In DNA, the CDR3 is TGTGCCAGCAGCCAAGATCTAGGGGGTCGGCAGTTCTTC.

V is TRBV27 and J is TRBJ1-1; 7 bases fit TRBD1. The CDR3 contains 13 residues. V gave up 3 bases and J gave up 5 bases; unmatched junction bases: 3. Germline lookup yields CDR1 MNHEY and CDR2 SMNVEV (reference sequence). CDR3 in amino acids: CASSFQGETEAFF. CDR3 coding DNA: TGTGCCAGCAGTTTCCAGGGGGAGACTGAAGCTTTCTTT.

The chain couples TRBV5-1 to TRBJ2-2, with TRBD1 identical over 10 bases. V gave up 2 bases and J gave up 1 base; unmatched junction bases: 2. Germline values: CDR1 SGHRS, CDR2 YFSETQ. The CDR3 loop spans 16 amino acids. The CDR3 region has the DNA TGCGCCAGCAGCTTTGACAGGGGGCTGAACACCGGGGAGCTGTTTTTT. Its translation: CASSFDRGLNTGELFF.

The chain recombines TRBV18 with TRBJ2-3; 16 nucleotides line up with TRBD2. With 3 bases clipped from V and 7 bases from J, the junction kept 7 bases outside the gene matches. The CDR3 loop spans 17 amino acids. The germline V gene encodes CDR1 KGHSH and CDR2 LQKENI. The CDR3 is CASSPPGTSGGANTQYF. As DNA, the CDR3 is TGTGCCAGCTCACCGCCTGGGACTAGCGGGGGGGCGAATACGCAGTATTTT.